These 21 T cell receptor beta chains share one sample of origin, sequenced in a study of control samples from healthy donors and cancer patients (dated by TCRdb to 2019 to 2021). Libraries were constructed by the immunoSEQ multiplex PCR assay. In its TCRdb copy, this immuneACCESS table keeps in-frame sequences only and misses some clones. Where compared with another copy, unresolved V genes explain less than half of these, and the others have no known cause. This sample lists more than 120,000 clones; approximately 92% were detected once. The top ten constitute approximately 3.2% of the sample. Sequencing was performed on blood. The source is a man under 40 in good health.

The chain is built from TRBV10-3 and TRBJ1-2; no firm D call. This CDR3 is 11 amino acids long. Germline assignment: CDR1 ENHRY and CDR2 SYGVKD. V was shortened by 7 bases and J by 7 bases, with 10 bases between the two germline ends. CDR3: CAINPRRGYTF. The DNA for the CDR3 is TGTGCCATCAACCCGAGACGTGGCTACACCTTC.

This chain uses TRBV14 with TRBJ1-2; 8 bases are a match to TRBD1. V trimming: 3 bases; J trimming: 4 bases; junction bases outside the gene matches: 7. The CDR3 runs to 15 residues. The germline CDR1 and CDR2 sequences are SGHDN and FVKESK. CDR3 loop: CASSQGIQGAYGYTF. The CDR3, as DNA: TGTGCCAGCAGCCAGGGAATCCAGGGGGCCTATGGCTACACCTTC. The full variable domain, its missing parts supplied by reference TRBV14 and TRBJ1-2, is EAGVTQFPSHSVIEKGQTVTLRCDPISGHDNLYWYRRVMGKEIKFLLHFVKESKQDESGMPNNRFLAERTGGTYSTLKVQPAELEDSGVYFCASSQGIQGAYGYTFGSGTRLTVV.

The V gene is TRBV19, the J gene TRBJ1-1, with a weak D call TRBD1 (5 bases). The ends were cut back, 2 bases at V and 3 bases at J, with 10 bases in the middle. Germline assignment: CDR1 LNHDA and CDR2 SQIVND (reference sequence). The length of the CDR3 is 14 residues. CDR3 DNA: TGTGCCAGTAGTATAATCGCGGGGGACACTGAAGCTTTCTTT. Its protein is CASSIIAGDTEAFF.

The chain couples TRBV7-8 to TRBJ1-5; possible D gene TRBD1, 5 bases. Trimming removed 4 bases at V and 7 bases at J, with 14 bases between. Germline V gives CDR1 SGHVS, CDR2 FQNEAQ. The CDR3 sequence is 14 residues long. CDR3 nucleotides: TGTGCCAGCAGCTCTCAGGGCAAGGGACAGCCCCAGCATTTT. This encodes CASSSQGKGQPQHF. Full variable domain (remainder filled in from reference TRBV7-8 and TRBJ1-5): GAGVSQSPRYKVAKRGQDVALRCDPISGHVSLFWYQQALGQGPEFLTYFQNEAQLDKSGLPSDRFFAERPEGSVSTLKIQRTQQEDSAVYLCASSSQGKGQPQHFGDGTRLSIL.

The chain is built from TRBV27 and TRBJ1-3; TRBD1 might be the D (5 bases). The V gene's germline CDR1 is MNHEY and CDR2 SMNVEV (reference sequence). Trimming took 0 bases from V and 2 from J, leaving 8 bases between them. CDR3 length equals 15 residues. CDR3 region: CASSLSGGTGNTIYF. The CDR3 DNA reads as TGTGCCAGCAGTTTATCGGGGGGAACTGGAAACACCATATATTTT.

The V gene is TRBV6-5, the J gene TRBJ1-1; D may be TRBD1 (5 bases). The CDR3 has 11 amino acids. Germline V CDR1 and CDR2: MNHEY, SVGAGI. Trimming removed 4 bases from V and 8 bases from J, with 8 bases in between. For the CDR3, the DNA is TGTGCCAGCAGTTTGGGACCCGAAGCTTTCTTT. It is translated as CASSLGPEAFF.

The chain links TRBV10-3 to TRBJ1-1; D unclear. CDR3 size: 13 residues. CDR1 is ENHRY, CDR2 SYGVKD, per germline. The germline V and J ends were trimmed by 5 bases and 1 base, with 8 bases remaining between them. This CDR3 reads CAISRTTNTEAFF. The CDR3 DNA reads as TGTGCCATCAGTAGAACCACGAACACTGAAGCTTTCTTT.

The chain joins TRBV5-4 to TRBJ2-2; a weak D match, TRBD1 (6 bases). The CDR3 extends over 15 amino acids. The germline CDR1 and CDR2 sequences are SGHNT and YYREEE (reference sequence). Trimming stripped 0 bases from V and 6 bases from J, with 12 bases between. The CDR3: CASSLAGQSPGELFF. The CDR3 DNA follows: TGTGCCAGCAGCTTGGCCGGACAGAGTCCCGGGGAGCTGTTTTTT.

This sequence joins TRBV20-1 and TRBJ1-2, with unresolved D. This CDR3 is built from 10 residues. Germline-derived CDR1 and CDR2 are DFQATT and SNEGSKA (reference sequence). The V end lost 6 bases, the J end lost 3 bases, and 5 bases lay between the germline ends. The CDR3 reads CSARDYGYTF. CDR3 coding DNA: TGCAGTGCAAGGGACTATGGCTACACCTTC.

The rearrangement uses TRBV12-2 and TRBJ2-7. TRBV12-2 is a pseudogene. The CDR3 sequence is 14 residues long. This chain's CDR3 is CASRPRQHSYEQYF. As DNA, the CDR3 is TGTGCAAGTCGCCCGCGCCAGCACTCCTACGAGCAGTACTTC.

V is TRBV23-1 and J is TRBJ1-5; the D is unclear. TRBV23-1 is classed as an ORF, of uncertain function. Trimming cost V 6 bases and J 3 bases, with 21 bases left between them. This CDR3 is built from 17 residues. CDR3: CASRPNRKRANNQPQHF. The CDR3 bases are TGCGCCAGCAGACCGAACAGAAAGCGCGCTAACAATCAGCCCCAGCATTTT.

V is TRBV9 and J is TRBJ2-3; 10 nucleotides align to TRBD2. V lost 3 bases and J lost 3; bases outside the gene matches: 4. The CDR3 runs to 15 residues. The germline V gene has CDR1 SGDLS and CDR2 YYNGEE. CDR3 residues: CASSGFSGGTDTQYF. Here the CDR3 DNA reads TGTGCCAGCAGCGGATTTAGCGGGGGGACAGATACGCAGTATTTT.

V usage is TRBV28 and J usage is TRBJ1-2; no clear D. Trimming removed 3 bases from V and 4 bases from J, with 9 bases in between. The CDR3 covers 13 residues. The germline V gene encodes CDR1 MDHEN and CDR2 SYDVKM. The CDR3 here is CASSFNLGYGYTF. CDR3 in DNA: TGTGCCAGCAGTTTTAACCTAGGCTATGGCTACACCTTC.

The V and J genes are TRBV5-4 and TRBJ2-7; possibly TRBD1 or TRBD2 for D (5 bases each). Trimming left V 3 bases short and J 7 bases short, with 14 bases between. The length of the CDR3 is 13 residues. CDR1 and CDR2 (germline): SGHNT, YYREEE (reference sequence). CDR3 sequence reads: CASSWSPGTEQYF. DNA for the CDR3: TGTGCCAGCAGCTGGAGTCCCGGGACGGAGCAGTACTTC.

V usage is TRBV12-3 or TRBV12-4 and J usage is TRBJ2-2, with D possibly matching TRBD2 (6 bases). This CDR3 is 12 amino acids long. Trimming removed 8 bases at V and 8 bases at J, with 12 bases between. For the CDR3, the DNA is TGTGCCAGCGTGGACTATTTAGGGGAGCTGTTTTTT. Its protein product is CASVDYLGELFF.

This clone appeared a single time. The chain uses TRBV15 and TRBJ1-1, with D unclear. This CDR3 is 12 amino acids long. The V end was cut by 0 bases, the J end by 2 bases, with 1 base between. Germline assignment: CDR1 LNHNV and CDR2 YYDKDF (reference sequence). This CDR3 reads CATSRDNTEAFF. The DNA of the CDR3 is TGTGCCACCAGCAGAGATAACACTGAAGCTTTCTTT.

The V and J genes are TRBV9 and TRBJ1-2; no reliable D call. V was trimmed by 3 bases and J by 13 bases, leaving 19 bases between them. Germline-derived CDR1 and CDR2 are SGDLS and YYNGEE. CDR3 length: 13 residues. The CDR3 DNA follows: TGTGCCAGCAGCGCGATCTGGACGGATGTCGGCACCTTC. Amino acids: CASSAIWTDVGTF.

The CDR3 reads CASSQDPQADLYGYTF. The CDR3 DNA reads as TGTGCCAGCAGCCAAGATCCGCAAGCCGACCTCTATGGCTACACCTTC. This sequence joins TRBV4-2 and TRBJ1-2; D is uncertain. Trimming left V 0 bases short and J 4 bases short, with 15 bases between. The germline V gene has CDR1 LGHNA and CDR2 YNFKEQ. This CDR3 is built from 16 residues.

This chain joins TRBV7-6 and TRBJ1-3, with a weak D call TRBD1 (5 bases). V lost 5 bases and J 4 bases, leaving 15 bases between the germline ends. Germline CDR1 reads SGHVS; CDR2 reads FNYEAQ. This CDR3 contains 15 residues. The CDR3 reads CASSQDTATGNTIYF. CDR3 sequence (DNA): TGTGCCAGCAGCCAGGACACCGCGACCGGAAACACCATATATTTT. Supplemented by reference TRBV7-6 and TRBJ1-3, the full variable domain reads GAGVSQSPRYKVTKRGQDVALRCDPISGHVSLYWYRQALGQGPEFLTYFNYEAQQDKSGLPNDRFSAERPEGSISTLTIQRTEQRDSAMYRCASSQDTATGNTIYFGEGSWLTVV.

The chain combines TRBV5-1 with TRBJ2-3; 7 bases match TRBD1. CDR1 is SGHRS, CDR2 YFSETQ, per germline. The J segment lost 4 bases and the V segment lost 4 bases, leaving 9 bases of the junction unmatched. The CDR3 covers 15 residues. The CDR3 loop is CASSPSGGLADTQYF. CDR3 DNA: TGCGCCAGCAGCCCCTCAGGGGGTTTGGCAGATACGCAGTATTTT.

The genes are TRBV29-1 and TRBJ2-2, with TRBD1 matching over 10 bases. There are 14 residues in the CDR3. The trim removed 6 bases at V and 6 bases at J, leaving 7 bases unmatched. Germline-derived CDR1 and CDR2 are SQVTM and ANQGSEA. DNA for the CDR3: TGCAGCGTGTCCGGGACAGGGGATCCCGGGGAGCTGTTTTTT. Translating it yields CSVSGTGDPGELFF.